Ten or more counts support the clone carrying this T cell receptor beta chain. Its antigen remains unidentified. The data derive from a study of regulatory T cells in long-lasting Graves disease. Study in general: Persistent Graves' disease meant over 5 years of antithyroid drugs with positive TSH receptor antibodies.

Specified time point: persistent/refractory GD, antithyroid drugs over 5 years with positive TRAb. TCR sequences were obtained from RNA taken from PBMCs. American Thyroid Association guidelines defined how Graves' disease was diagnosed. Combining iRepertoire HTBI primers with Arm-PCR of CDR3 regions, the authors built TCR beta libraries. TCRdb re-derived calls from the multiplex PCR reads in MiXCR, one entry per CDR3 protein. Found here are 390,000 or so distinct CDR3 sequences, approximately 25% of them singletons; the top ten hold under 35%. Whole-study findings and limits: Patients with persistent disease showed a bias toward TRBV28, TRBJ1-2 and TRBJ2-5.

This CDR3 is built from 13 residues. The V and J ends lost 4 bases and 3 bases respectively, with 9 bases between them. This specimen consisted of peripheral blood mononuclear cells (PBMCs), obtained when the disease was refractory, from a patient treated with antithyroid drugs. This chain links TRBV12-3 or TRBV12-4 with TRBJ1-1, with D uncertain. This TCR derives from a middle-aged woman with Graves disease. CDR3 bases: TGTGCCAGCAGTTCAGTGAGTCACACTGAAGCTTTCTTT. Encoded protein: CASSSVSHTEAFF.